This T cell receptor beta chain stems from a study of T cell responses to AZD1222 COVID-19 vaccine. The data were produced by immunoSEQ multiplex PCR, yet TCRdb's version contains in-frame clones alone and is incomplete. The sample carries 200,000 to 250,000 clones, about 92% recorded once. This clone is a singleton in its sample. The TCR was taken from an adult in good health. Here the sequenced sample was peripheral blood, taken on day 0 of MenACWY control vaccination.

The CDR3 region has the DNA TGTGCCAGCTCACCCCAAAAGGGGAGGGGCACTGAAGCTTTCTTT. Translation: CASSPQKGRGTEAFF. This chain joins TRBV18 and TRBJ1-1; D might be TRBD1 (5 bases). The CDR3 has 15 amino acids. V was cut by 3 bases and J by 4 bases, with 15 bases left in between. Germline CDR1 is KGHSH and CDR2 is LQKENI. The whole variable domain, filled in from reference TRBV18 and TRBJ1-1, reads NAGVMQNPRHLVRRRGQEARLRCSPMKGHSHVYWYRQLPEEGLKFMVYLQKENIIDESGMPKERFSAEFPKEGPSILRIQQVVRGDSAAYFCASSPQKGRGTEAFFGQGTRLTVV.